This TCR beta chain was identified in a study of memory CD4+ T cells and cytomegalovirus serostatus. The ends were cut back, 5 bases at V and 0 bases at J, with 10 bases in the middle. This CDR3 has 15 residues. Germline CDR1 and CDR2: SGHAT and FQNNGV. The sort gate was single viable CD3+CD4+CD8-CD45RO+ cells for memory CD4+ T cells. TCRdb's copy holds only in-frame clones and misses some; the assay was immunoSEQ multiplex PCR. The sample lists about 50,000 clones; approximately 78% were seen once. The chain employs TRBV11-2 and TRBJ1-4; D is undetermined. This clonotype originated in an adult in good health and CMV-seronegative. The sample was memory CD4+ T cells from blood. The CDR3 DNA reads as TGTGCCAGCAGCAAGCGACCAGCAACTAATGAAAAACTGTTTTTT. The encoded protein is CASSKRPATNEKLFF.